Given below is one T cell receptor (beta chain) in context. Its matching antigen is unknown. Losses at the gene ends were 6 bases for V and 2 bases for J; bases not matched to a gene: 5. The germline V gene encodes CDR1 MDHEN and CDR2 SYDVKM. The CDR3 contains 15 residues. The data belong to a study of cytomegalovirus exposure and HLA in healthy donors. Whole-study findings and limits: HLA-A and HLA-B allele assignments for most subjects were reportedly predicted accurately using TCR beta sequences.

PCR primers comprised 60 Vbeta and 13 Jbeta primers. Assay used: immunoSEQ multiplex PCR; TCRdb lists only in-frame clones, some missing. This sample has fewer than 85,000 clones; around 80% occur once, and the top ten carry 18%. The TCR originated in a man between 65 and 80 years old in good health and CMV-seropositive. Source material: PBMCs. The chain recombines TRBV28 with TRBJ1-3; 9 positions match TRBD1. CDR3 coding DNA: TGTGCCAGCAGCCTAGGACAGGGGACTGGAAACACCATATATTTT. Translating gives CASSLGQGTGNTIYF.